These 3 T cell receptor beta chains came from one sample sequenced in a study of T cells in Graves' hyperthyroidism and ophthalmopathy. Amplification of TCR beta CDR3 regions used RNA as the template. TCR CDR3 underwent first-round RT-PCR with the HTBI primer set. In TCRdb, the multiplex PCR reads were re-called with MiXCR into one record per CDR3 protein. The table lists around 660,000 distinct CDR3 sequences, roughly 45% of them singletons. The material sequenced was peripheral blood or thyroid tissue (not recorded which). The origin of the receptors is an adult man with Graves' disease, either hyperthyroidism or ophthalmopathy (not recorded which).

This clonotype came up a few times. The chain uses TRBV5-4 and TRBJ2-2, with a weak D call TRBD1 (5 bases). V was clipped by 0 bases and J by 6 bases, with 9 bases between them. CDR1 and CDR2 (germline): SGHNT, YYREEE (reference sequence). CDR3 length: 14 residues. CDR3 protein: CASSLAGLAGELFF. DNA of the CDR3: TGTGCCAGCAGCTTGGCAGGGTTGGCCGGGGAGCTGTTTTTT.

As concerns this clonotype: A much larger clone sits a single nucleotide away, making a read error possible. The chain couples TRBV29-1 to TRBJ2-7; 8 bases fit TRBD1. Looked up from germline, CDR1 is SQVTM and CDR2 is ANQGSEA. The junction had 17 bases not matched to a gene; V was cut back by 7 bases and J by 6 bases. The CDR3 sequence is 15 residues long. The CDR3 nucleotides read TGCAGCGGCCCAGACTCAGGGGGCATCGTGGCCGAGCAGTACTTC. This sequence encodes CSGPDSGGIVAEQYF.

The chain joins TRBV7-9 to TRBJ1-2, with a tentative D call TRBD1 (5 bases). Trimming cost V 8 bases and J 7 bases, with 14 bases left between them. Per the germline V gene, CDR1 is SEHNR and CDR2 is FQNEAQ (reference sequence). There are 12 residues in the CDR3. CDR3 protein: CASGGLGVGYTF. The DNA of the CDR3 is TGTGCCAGCGGGGGACTAGGAGTTGGCTACACCTTC.